These 14 T cell receptor beta chains were all obtained from the same sample, sequenced in a study of cytomegalovirus exposure and HLA in healthy donors. TCRdb's table, derived via immunoSEQ multiplex PCR, lists solely in-frame clones and lacks some. The table lists about 200,000 clones, roughly 83% of them singletons. The sequenced sample was PBMCs. Receptors were obtained from a woman under 30 in good health and CMV-seronegative.

The chain is built from TRBV5-6 and TRBJ1-2, with 10 positions matching TRBD1. CDR1 and CDR2 from the germline V gene are SGHDT and YYEEEE. V lost 4 bases, J lost 1 base, and 10 bases stayed unmatched. This CDR3 region has 17 residues. CDR3 sequence (DNA): TGTGCCAGCAGCCCCCTGGGACAGGGGATGAATAACTATGGCTACACCTTC. This encodes CASSPLGQGMNNYGYTF.

The CDR3 DNA reads TGCAGCGTTGTGACTCGGACAGGGTGGTATAGGGACACTGAAGCTTTCTTT. The encoded protein is CSVVTRTGWYRDTEAFF. This chain joins TRBV29-1 and TRBJ1-1; 8 nucleotides agree with TRBD1. Germline CDR1 reads SQVTM; CDR2 reads ANQGSEA. The trim removed 4 bases at V and 3 bases at J, leaving 16 bases unmatched. The CDR3 has 17 amino acids.

A single count supports this clone. This chain connects TRBV5-4 to TRBJ2-6; D is ambiguous. Trimming stripped 4 bases from V and 2 bases from J, with 10 bases between. Germline lookup yields CDR1 SGHNT and CDR2 YYREEE (reference sequence). The length of the CDR3 is 15 residues. DNA of the CDR3: TGTGCCAGCAGCCTGTGGGCAGCTGGGGCCAACGTCCTGACTTTC. This translates into CASSLWAAGANVLTF. The variable domain in full, with the rest retrieved from reference TRBV5-4 and TRBJ2-6, is ETGVTQSPTHLIKTRGQQVTLRCSSQSGHNTVSWYQQALGQGPQFIFQYYREEENGRGNFPPRFSGLQFPNYSSELNVNALELDDSALYLCASSLWAAGANVLTFGAGSRLTVL.

This chain joins TRBV10-1 and TRBJ2-1; D possibly corresponds to TRBD1 (7 bases). This CDR3 contains 14 residues. Germline lookup yields CDR1 WNHNN and CDR2 SYGVQD (reference sequence). V was clipped by 4 bases and J by 9 bases, with 16 bases between them. The CDR3 nucleotides are TGCGCCAGCAGTGCCGGGACAGTTAGCGGTGAGCAGTTCTTC. Amino acid sequence: CASSAGTVSGEQFF.

This clone is a singleton in its sample. The chain employs TRBV7-9 and TRBJ2-1; 16 bases align to TRBD2. The CDR3 covers 17 residues. Germline loops: CDR1 SEHNR, CDR2 FQNEAQ (reference sequence). After removal of 4 bases from V and 8 bases from J, the junction contained 8 bases not matched to a gene. DNA of the CDR3: TGTGCCAGCAGCTGGGGACTAGCGGGAGGGCCGAGCCATGAGCAGTTCTTC. Its protein product is CASSWGLAGGPSHEQFF.

This sequence joins TRBV29-1 and TRBJ2-5, with TRBD2 matching 8 bases. The V gene's germline CDR1 is SQVTM and CDR2 ANQGSEA. The CDR3 is 16 amino acids. Germline trimming cut 4 bases from V and 4 bases from J; bases unmatched to any gene: 14. CDR3 sequence reads: CSVVRGRLTYGETQYF. CDR3 coding DNA: TGCAGCGTTGTACGCGGGAGGCTTACATATGGAGAGACCCAGTACTTC.

The V gene is TRBV5-1, the J gene TRBJ2-5; TRBD1 matches 12 bases. From germline, CDR1 is SGHRS and CDR2 YFSETQ. V shed 4 bases and J 5 bases; nucleotides not matched to a gene: 6. The CDR3 extends over 15 amino acids. CDR3 in amino acids: CASSEGTGGRETQYF. The DNA of the CDR3 is TGCGCCAGCAGCGAAGGGACAGGGGGCAGGGAGACCCAGTACTTC. Full variable domain (missing parts from reference TRBV5-1 and TRBJ2-5): KAGVTQTPRYLIKTRGQQVTLSCSPISGHRSVSWYQQTPGQGLQFLFEYFSETQRNKGNFPGRFSGRQFSNSRSEMNVSTLELGDSALYLCASSEGTGGRETQYFGPGTRLLVL.

V usage is TRBV2 and J usage is TRBJ2-7, with D possibly being TRBD2 (5 bases). The CDR3 runs to 12 residues. With 8 bases removed from V and 7 bases from J, the gap between germline ends came to 15 bases. CDR1 and CDR2 from the germline V gene are SNHLY and FYNNEI. CDR3 bases: TGTGCCAGCCGAGTACCGAGCGGTGAGCAGTACTTC. This sequence encodes CASRVPSGEQYF.

This clone was detected only once. This CDR3 reads CAWSQGAGPGELFF. Written as DNA, the CDR3 is TGTGCCTGGAGTCAGGGGGCAGGGCCCGGGGAGCTGTTTTTT. The chain couples TRBV30 to TRBJ2-2; 8 bases are a match to TRBD1. The trim removed 2 bases at V and 6 bases at J, leaving 5 bases unmatched. CDR1 GTSNPN and CDR2 SVGIG come from the germline V gene (reference sequence). CDR3 length equals 14 residues.

This clone was counted a single time. The chain has TRBV30 and TRBJ1-1; 10 nucleotides agree with TRBD1. V was pared by 0 bases and J by 3 bases, with 1 base of the junction left unmatched. This CDR3 has 14 residues. Germline V gives CDR1 GTSNPN, CDR2 SVGIG (reference sequence). Here the CDR3 DNA reads TGTGCCTGGAGTGTAGGGACAGGGGACACTGAAGCTTTCTTT. This sequence encodes CAWSVGTGDTEAFF. The variable domain in full, with the rest retrieved from reference TRBV30 and TRBJ1-1, is SQTIHQWPATLVQPVGSPLSLECTVEGTSNPNLYWYRQAAGRGLQLLFYSVGIGQISSEVPQNLSASRPQDRQFILSSKKLLLSDSGFYLCAWSVGTGDTEAFFGQGTRLTVV.

V and J are TRBV10-2 and TRBJ1-2; maybe TRBD1 (5 bases). Trimming took 0 bases from V and 8 from J, leaving 16 bases between them. Germline loops: CDR1 WSHSY, CDR2 SAAADI. The CDR3 extends over 15 amino acids. Here the CDR3 reads CASSESWGSVSGYTF. CDR3 DNA: TGCGCCAGCAGTGAGTCGTGGGGCAGCGTCTCGGGCTACACCTTC.

The V and J genes are TRBV2 and TRBJ2-7; 8 nucleotides match TRBD1. The V and J ends lost 7 bases and 7 bases, in that order; junction bases with no gene match: 12. This CDR3 comprises 14 residues. Germline-derived CDR1 and CDR2 are SNHLY and FYNNEI. CDR3 bases: TGTGCCAGCACAGTGGGACAGGCCCGGGGGGAGCAGTACTTC. Translation: CASTVGQARGEQYF. Using reference TRBV2 and TRBJ2-7 for the parts outside the CDR3, the full variable domain is EPEVTQTPSHQVTQMGQEVILRCVPISNHLYFYWYRQILGQKVEFLVSFYNNEISEKSEIFDDQFSVERPDGSNFTLKIRSTKLEDSAMYFCASTVGQARGEQYFGPGTRLTVT.

The rearrangement links TRBV5-8 to TRBJ2-7; a possible D gene is TRBD1 (5 bases). V was clipped by 2 bases and J by 2 bases, with 14 bases between them. Germline assignment: CDR1 SGHTS and CDR2 YDEGEE. CDR3 length equals 15 residues. The CDR3 spells CASSFLDRDTYEQYF. In DNA, the CDR3 is TGTGCCAGCAGCTTCCTAGACAGAGATACCTACGAGCAGTACTTC.

This chain joins TRBV7-8 and TRBJ1-5; 8 bases fit TRBD1. CDR1 and CDR2 from the germline V gene are SGHVS and FQNEAQ. CDR3 length: 16 amino acids. Trimming at V came to 4 bases and at J to 3 bases, leaving 8 bases not matched to a gene. CDR3 nucleotides: TGTGCCAGCAGCTCCTACAGGGGGGAGATCAATCAGCCCCAGCATTTT. Translated, it gives CASSSYRGEINQPQHF. Filled out from reference TRBV7-8 and TRBJ1-5, the complete variable domain reads GAGVSQSPRYKVAKRGQDVALRCDPISGHVSLFWYQQALGQGPEFLTYFQNEAQLDKSGLPSDRFFAERPEGSVSTLKIQRTQQEDSAVYLCASSSYRGEINQPQHFGDGTRLSIL.